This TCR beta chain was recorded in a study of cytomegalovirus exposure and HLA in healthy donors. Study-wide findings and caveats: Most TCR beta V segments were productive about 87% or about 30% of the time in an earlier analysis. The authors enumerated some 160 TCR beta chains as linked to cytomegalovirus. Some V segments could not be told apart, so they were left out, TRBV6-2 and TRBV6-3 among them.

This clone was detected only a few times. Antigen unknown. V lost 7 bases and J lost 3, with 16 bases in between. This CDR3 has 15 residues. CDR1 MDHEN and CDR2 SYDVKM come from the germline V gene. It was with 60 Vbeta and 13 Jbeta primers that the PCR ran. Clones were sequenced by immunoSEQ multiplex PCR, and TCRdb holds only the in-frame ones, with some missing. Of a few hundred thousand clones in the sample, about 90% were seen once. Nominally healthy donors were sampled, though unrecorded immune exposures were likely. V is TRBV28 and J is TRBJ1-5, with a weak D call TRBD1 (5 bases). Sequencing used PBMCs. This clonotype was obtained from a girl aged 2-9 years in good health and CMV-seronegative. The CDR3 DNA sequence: TGTGCCAGCACTCTAAAAGACAGCTCCAATCAGCCCCAGCATTTT. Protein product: CASTLKDSSNQPQHF.